These T cell receptor beta chains were read from a single sample in a study of T cell responses to AZD1222 COVID-19 vaccine. Using immunoSEQ multiplex PCR, the repertoire was profiled, and TCRdb retains in-frame clones only, with some absent. The sample lists around 150,000 clones; 85% to 95% were seen once. Sequences were derived from peripheral blood, sampled 28 days after the second AZD1222 dose. These receptor sequences come from an adult who received the AZD1222 COVID-19 vaccine. Each CDR3 is given with its conserved first and last residue. Fields, in order: D gene, clone size, V gene, J gene, CDR3 DNA, CDR3 protein. A D gene is named only where the DNA matches it firmly. Rows may omit the clone size; those that give it use once, few, many or a size class.

D gene: .
clone size: .
V gene: TRBV5-4
J gene: TRBJ1-1
CDR3 DNA: TGTGCCAGCAGCTTGGATCAGGGAAGGGACACTGAAGCTTTCTTT
CDR3 protein: CASSLDQGRDTEAFF

D gene: .
clone size: .
V gene: TRBV2
J gene: TRBJ2-7
CDR3 DNA: TGTGCCAGCAGTGAGTACGCGTTTCCTTACTTC
CDR3 protein: CASSEYAFPYF

D gene: .
clone size: .
V gene: TRBV30
J gene: TRBJ1-5
CDR3 DNA: TGTGCCTGGAGTGTAAGGCAGCCCCAGCATTTT
CDR3 protein: CAWSVRQPQHF

D gene: .
clone size: .
V gene: TRBV4-1
J gene: TRBJ1-2
CDR3 DNA: TGCGCCAGCAGCCAAGGCCCCCAGGGCGGCGTCGGCTATGGCTACACCTTC
CDR3 protein: CASSQGPQGGVGYGYTF

D gene: .
clone size: .
V gene: TRBV4-1
J gene: TRBJ1-2
CDR3 DNA: TGCGCCAGCAGCCAAGATAAGGGAACTTACTATGGCTACACCTTC
CDR3 protein: CASSQDKGTYYGYTF

D gene: TRBD1
clone size: .
V gene: TRBV7-9
J gene: TRBJ1-1
CDR3 DNA: TGTGCCAGCAGCGGACAGGCCGCCAATGAAGCTTTCTTT
CDR3 protein: CASSGQAANEAFF

D gene: TRBD1
clone size: .
V gene: TRBV28
J gene: TRBJ1-2
CDR3 DNA: TGTGCCAGCAGTTCAGGACAGGGGGTGAAGGGCTACACCTTC
CDR3 protein: CASSSGQGVKGYTF

D gene: TRBD2
clone size: .
V gene: TRBV7-6
J gene: TRBJ2-7
CDR3 DNA: TGTGCCAGCAGCTTAGCGCCTACGGGGGGGAGCGAGCAGTACTTC
CDR3 protein: CASSLAPTGGSEQYF

D gene: .
clone size: .
V gene: TRBV6-2/TRBV6-3
J gene: TRBJ1-5
CDR3 DNA: TGTGCCAGCAGTTTCCCAGGGGTCAGCAATCAGCCCCAGCATTTT
CDR3 protein: CASSFPGVSNQPQHF

D gene: TRBD1
clone size: once
V gene: TRBV28
J gene: TRBJ1-2
CDR3 DNA: TGTGCCAGCAGGGAGGGACAGGGGGGCGCTAACTATGGCTACACCTTC
CDR3 protein: CASREGQGGANYGYTF

D gene: TRBD1
clone size: .
V gene: TRBV5-1
J gene: TRBJ2-7
CDR3 DNA: TGCGCCAGCAGCTCGGGACAGGCGTTCTACGAGCAGTACTTC
CDR3 protein: CASSSGQAFYEQYF

D gene: .
clone size: .
V gene: TRBV19
J gene: TRBJ1-3
CDR3 DNA: TGTGCCAGTAGGGCCGGGCACAGTACCATCTCTGGAAACACCATATATTTT
CDR3 protein: CASRAGHSTISGNTIYF

D gene: .
clone size: .
V gene: TRBV28
J gene: TRBJ2-7
CDR3 DNA: TGTGCCAGCAGTTTCGAATACAGGACATTTCTTTACGAGCAGTACTTC
CDR3 protein: CASSFEYRTFLYEQYF

D gene: TRBD1
clone size: once
V gene: TRBV7-8
J gene: TRBJ2-2
CDR3 DNA: TGTGCCAGCAGCTCCCTGACAGGGGGGCACACCGGGGAGCTGTTTTTT
CDR3 protein: CASSSLTGGHTGELFF

D gene: .
clone size: .
V gene: TRBV2
J gene: TRBJ1-1
CDR3 DNA: TGTGCCAGCAGGGAAACCCGGTTTGGGTACACTGAAGCTTTCTTT
CDR3 protein: CASRETRFGYTEAFF

D gene: .
clone size: .
V gene: TRBV2
J gene: TRBJ1-6
CDR3 DNA: TGTGCCAGCAGTGATGAGGGCCAGCAGAGCTCCTATAATTCACCCCTCCACTTT
CDR3 protein: CASSDEGQQSSYNSPLHF

D gene: .
clone size: .
V gene: TRBV28
J gene: TRBJ2-1
CDR3 DNA: TGTGCCGGAGCCGGGGGGCCCTCCGGGTTCTCCTACAATGAGCAGTTCTTC
CDR3 protein: CAGAGGPSGFSYNEQFF

D gene: TRBD1
clone size: once
V gene: TRBV29-1
J gene: TRBJ2-7
CDR3 DNA: TGCAGCGCTCAGACAGGGTTAAGCTACGAGCAGTACTTC
CDR3 protein: CSAQTGLSYEQYF

D gene: .
clone size: once
V gene: TRBV21-1
J gene: TRBJ1-5
CDR3 DNA: TGTGCCAGCAGCACCCAAGGAGGGGGGGTCAATCAGCCCCAGCATTTT
CDR3 protein: CASSTQGGGVNQPQHF

D gene: .
clone size: .
V gene: TRBV19
J gene: TRBJ1-1
CDR3 DNA: TGTGCCACCTCAAGGGGGGGACTAATCAACACTGAAGCTTTCTTT
CDR3 protein: CATSRGGLINTEAFF

D gene: TRBD1
clone size: .
V gene: TRBV5-5
J gene: TRBJ1-2
CDR3 DNA: TGTGCCAGCAGCTCCCGGACAGGGGAGGACGGCTACACCTTC
CDR3 protein: CASSSRTGEDGYTF

D gene: .
clone size: .
V gene: TRBV2
J gene: TRBJ2-3
CDR3 DNA: TGTGCCAGCAACTACGAGAATACGCAGTATTTT
CDR3 protein: CASNYENTQYF

D gene: .
clone size: once
V gene: TRBV6-5
J gene: TRBJ2-2
CDR3 DNA: TGTGCCAGCAGTTACGGGGGGGCGACCGGGGAGCTGTTTTTT
CDR3 protein: CASSYGGATGELFF

D gene: .
clone size: .
V gene: TRBV30
J gene: TRBJ1-1
CDR3 DNA: TGTGCCTGGATTGCAGGGTCAGTGAAAGCTTTCTTT
CDR3 protein: CAWIAGSVKAFF

D gene: TRBD1
clone size: .
V gene: TRBV3-1/TRBV3-2
J gene: TRBJ2-7
CDR3 DNA: TGTGCCAGCAGCACCTGGTACAGGGGGCCCTACGAGCAGTACTTC
CDR3 protein: CASSTWYRGPYEQYF

D gene: TRBD1
clone size: .
V gene: TRBV11-3
J gene: TRBJ2-2
CDR3 DNA: TGTGCCAGCAGCCACGACAGGGAGAACACCGGGGAGCTGTTTTTT
CDR3 protein: CASSHDRENTGELFF

D gene: .
clone size: once
V gene: TRBV15
J gene: TRBJ2-7
CDR3 DNA: TGTGCCACCAGCAGAGATCGGGGTTGGAGGGGCTACGAGCAGTACTTC
CDR3 protein: CATSRDRGWRGYEQYF

D gene: .
clone size: .
V gene: TRBV5-1
J gene: TRBJ1-6
CDR3 DNA: TGCGCCAGCAGCTTGGTTGGGACCGGTGGGCAGAGCTCCTATAATTCACCCCTCCACTTT
CDR3 protein: CASSLVGTGGQSSYNSPLHF

D gene: TRBD1
clone size: .
V gene: TRBV5-4
J gene: TRBJ1-4
CDR3 DNA: TGTGCCAGCAGCTTGAATTCGGCAGGGGGCAAGGAAAAACTGTTTTTT
CDR3 protein: CASSLNSAGGKEKLFF

D gene: .
clone size: .
V gene: TRBV6-5
J gene: TRBJ2-1
CDR3 DNA: TGTGCCAGCGGATGGCCCCCGGAGCAGTTCTTC
CDR3 protein: CASGWPPEQFF

D gene: .
clone size: .
V gene: TRBV21-1
J gene: TRBJ2-3
CDR3 DNA: TGTGCCACAATTCGTGGAGGGAAAAACACGCAGTATTTT
CDR3 protein: CATIRGGKNTQYF

D gene: TRBD2
clone size: .
V gene: TRBV4-1
J gene: TRBJ2-1
CDR3 DNA: TGCGCCAGCAGCCAAGGGACTAGCGGGATAAATGAGCAGTTCTTC
CDR3 protein: CASSQGTSGINEQFF

D gene: .
clone size: .
V gene: TRBV3-1/TRBV3-2
J gene: TRBJ2-2
CDR3 DNA: TGTGCCAGCAGCCAAGGGGGTAACACCGGGGAGCTGTTTTTT
CDR3 protein: CASSQGGNTGELFF

D gene: TRBD1
clone size: once
V gene: TRBV28
J gene: TRBJ1-2
CDR3 DNA: TGTGCCAGCAGTTTATCAGACAGGGTACGTGGCTACACCTTC
CDR3 protein: CASSLSDRVRGYTF

D gene: .
clone size: .
V gene: TRBV12-3/TRBV12-4
J gene: TRBJ1-6
CDR3 DNA: TGTGCCAGCAGTTTTACGAGGGAGATGTCCCTCCACTTT
CDR3 protein: CASSFTREMSLHF

D gene: .
clone size: .
V gene: TRBV7-2
J gene: TRBJ1-1
CDR3 DNA: TGTGCCAGCAGCTTAGACGGGGATGTTTACACTGAAGCTTTCTTT
CDR3 protein: CASSLDGDVYTEAFF

D gene: TRBD1
clone size: .
V gene: TRBV5-8
J gene: TRBJ1-1
CDR3 DNA: TGTGCCAGCAGCTTCCTTCGACAGGGGACCACTGAAGCTTTCTTT
CDR3 protein: CASSFLRQGTTEAFF

D gene: .
clone size: .
V gene: TRBV3-1/TRBV3-2
J gene: TRBJ2-7
CDR3 DNA: TGTGCCAGCAGCCAAGGGACAAGCCCCTACGAGCAGTACTTC
CDR3 protein: CASSQGTSPYEQYF

D gene: .
clone size: .
V gene: TRBV19
J gene: TRBJ1-5
CDR3 DNA: TGTGCCAGTAGTATCACCGTATGGCCCCAGCATTTT
CDR3 protein: CASSITVWPQHF

D gene: .
clone size: .
V gene: TRBV19
J gene: TRBJ2-2
CDR3 DNA: TGTGCCAGTAGTATGGAGCAGGGTGCCGGGGAGCTGTTTTTT
CDR3 protein: CASSMEQGAGELFF

D gene: .
clone size: .
V gene: TRBV24-1
J gene: TRBJ2-7
CDR3 DNA: TGTGCCACCAGTGATTCGTCAAAGGTCCGTTACGAGCAGTACTTC
CDR3 protein: CATSDSSKVRYEQYF

D gene: .
clone size: .
V gene: TRBV27
J gene: TRBJ1-5
CDR3 DNA: TGTGCCAGCAGCCGGGCCCGGGCTCAGCCCCAGCATTTT
CDR3 protein: CASSRARAQPQHF

D gene: .
clone size: .
V gene: TRBV2
J gene: TRBJ2-4
CDR3 DNA: TGTGCCAGCCGGGGACCGGGGAAAGGGATTCAGTACTTC
CDR3 protein: CASRGPGKGIQYF

D gene: .
clone size: .
V gene: TRBV12-3/TRBV12-4
J gene: TRBJ1-2
CDR3 DNA: TGTGCCAGCAGCGGGTGGGGGATATACACCTTC
CDR3 protein: CASSGWGIYTF

D gene: .
clone size: .
V gene: TRBV12-3/TRBV12-4
J gene: TRBJ1-2
CDR3 DNA: TGTGCCAGCAGTACAACCGGGACCTATGGCTACACCTTC
CDR3 protein: CASSTTGTYGYTF

D gene: .
clone size: .
V gene: TRBV30
J gene: TRBJ1-2
CDR3 DNA: TGTGCCTGGAGTCTCGGCAGTTTGCCCTATGGCTACACCTTC
CDR3 protein: CAWSLGSLPYGYTF

D gene: .
clone size: .
V gene: TRBV7-2
J gene: TRBJ2-3
CDR3 DNA: TGTGCCAGCAGCTCCCGAGAGCCTGGGAATTTT
CDR3 protein: CASSSREPGNF

D gene: .
clone size: .
V gene: TRBV9
J gene: TRBJ1-4
CDR3 DNA: TGTGCCAGCAGCCCCACGGGGCGGACTAATGAAAAACTGTTTTTT
CDR3 protein: CASSPTGRTNEKLFF

D gene: .
clone size: .
V gene: TRBV5-1
J gene: TRBJ2-1
CDR3 DNA: TGCGCCAGCAGCTTGGAAGGCAATGAGCAGTTCTTC
CDR3 protein: CASSLEGNEQFF

D gene: .
clone size: .
V gene: TRBV6-5
J gene: TRBJ2-2
CDR3 DNA: TGTGCCAGCAGTACTCAAGCCGGGGAGCTGTTTTTT
CDR3 protein: CASSTQAGELFF

D gene: .
clone size: .
V gene: TRBV20-1
J gene: TRBJ1-2
CDR3 DNA: TGCAGTGCTAGTACAGGGTTTGGCTACACCTTC
CDR3 protein: CSASTGFGYTF

D gene: .
clone size: .
V gene: TRBV9
J gene: TRBJ2-4
CDR3 DNA: TGTGCCAGCAGCGTGTCGGGAAGGGACATTCAGTACTTC
CDR3 protein: CASSVSGRDIQYF

D gene: .
clone size: .
V gene: TRBV6-5
J gene: TRBJ1-2
CDR3 DNA: TGTGCCAGCAGTTACGCCCCGGGGGGAAACTATGGCTACACCTTC
CDR3 protein: CASSYAPGGNYGYTF

D gene: .
clone size: once
V gene: TRBV30
J gene: TRBJ1-2
CDR3 DNA: TGTGCCTGGAGTCCACCCGGGTGGTCTGGCAACTATGGCTACACCTTC
CDR3 protein: CAWSPPGWSGNYGYTF

D gene: .
clone size: .
V gene: TRBV6-6
J gene: TRBJ1-1
CDR3 DNA: TGTGCCAGCAGTTCTCAGGGAAGTGGCACTGAAGCTTTCTTT
CDR3 protein: CASSSQGSGTEAFF

D gene: TRBD2
clone size: .
V gene: TRBV15
J gene: TRBJ2-5
CDR3 DNA: TGTGCCACCAAAAGTAGCGGGGGGCAAGAGACCCAGTACTTC
CDR3 protein: CATKSSGGQETQYF

D gene: .
clone size: .
V gene: TRBV6-4
J gene: TRBJ2-1
CDR3 DNA: TGTGCCAGCAGCGAAAGAAGGCAGGGATTCAATGAGCAGTTCTTC
CDR3 protein: CASSERRQGFNEQFF

D gene: .
clone size: .
V gene: TRBV3-1/TRBV3-2
J gene: TRBJ1-6
CDR3 DNA: TGTGCCAGCAGGGTGAGCCAGGTCCTGAATTCACCCCTCCACTTT
CDR3 protein: CASRVSQVLNSPLHF

D gene: .
clone size: .
V gene: TRBV10-3
J gene: TRBJ2-7
CDR3 DNA: TGTGCCATCAGTGCAACAGCCCCCTACGAGCAGTACTTC
CDR3 protein: CAISATAPYEQYF